This TCR beta chain emerged from a study of shared clonotypes between healthy human individuals (dated by TCRdb to the early 2020s). In the study overall: A few men and a couple of women, aged 18 to 49 years, made up the cohort. For each donor, CD4 naive and CD4 memory were each given three plates, CD8 naive was given two plates, and CD8 memory was given one plate. To estimate repertoire size and how much clonotypes are shared between individuals, the study performed deep sequencing of blood TCR repertoires from five healthy adults. Libraries were prepared and TCR repertoires were sequenced by different laboratories using diverse techniques, in order to increase sequencing depth and limit assay-specific biases. Per donor, leukapheresis produced somewhere between about 0.94 and 9.5 billion PBMCs.

General study outcomes and caveats: Higher generation probabilities were observed for clonotypes shared by all four sorted-subset donors than for non-shared clonotypes. Incomplete sequencing was indicated by rarefaction of sorted-subset datasets, despite the large sequencing depth. Pairwise subsampling led to the expectation that sequencing depth would affect the degree of clonotype sharing among donors. Across a few donors, approximately 4.9% of naive CD4, 3.5% of naive CD8, roughly 2.3% of memory CD4, and 0.4% of memory CD8 clonotypes were shared. Estimated clonotype richness was generally larger for naive than for memory subsets. The small number of donors limited the genetic and exposure-history diversity represented. Sampling was restricted to blood, and TCR repertoires in tissues likely differ from the TCR repertoires found in blood.

TCR CDR3 regions were amplified from genomic DNA by multiplex PCR using the deep immunoSEQ assay. Genomic DNA extracted from each cell subset was distributed evenly over all wells of several immunoSEQ 96-well plates, and each plate served as one replicate. Each replicate PCR for sorted subsets received about 210 ng genomic DNA, equal to tens of thousands of T cell genomes. Purified libraries were measured with a Qubit 3.0 fluorometer, size-checked on a Bioanalyzer 2100, and measured again with the KAPA Library Quantification kit. Each immunoSEQ 96-well plate was sequenced on its own single-read 150-cycle Illumina NextSeq 550 flow cell. Regarding the original processing steps: Because the immunoSEQ output included only junctional sequences and no quality scores, the filtering could not be the same as the filtering used for full-length reads. To assign V/J genes and CDR3, sequences were annotated against IMGT germline references using PyIR, a Python wrapper for IgBLAST v1.9. Reads with weak V/J assignments (E-value above 1e-6), missing CDR3, stop codons, out-of-frame junctions, or ambiguous translated residues were removed. V3J clonotypes were defined as sequences sharing the same inferred V gene, J gene, and CDR3 amino acid sequence. To compute the percentage overlap between repertoires, the number of shared unique clonotypes was divided by the size of the smaller repertoire. RTK rarefaction, the Chao1 estimator, and Recon v2.1 estimates of unobserved clonotypes were used to assess repertoire richness. OLGA was used to compute generation probabilities for all TCRbeta clonotypes that the gDNA method yielded from a handful of donors. TCRdb took over this immuneACCESS table, retaining in-frame rearrangements with V and J assigned. Such tables are incomplete; in checked studies, under half of the missing clones stem from an unresolved V gene, and the remainder is unexplained. That table gives V, J and clone size, and the DNA gave D and trimming. This sample has 2 million to 2.5 million clones in its table, and under 95% of those were observed once. Under 2% of the sample belongs to the ten largest clones.

Concerning this clone itself: The antigen it recognizes is unknown. No qualities accompany the bases; no much larger clone lies one base away.

CDR1 and CDR2 were assigned from the germline V gene (reference sequence) as MNHEY and SMNVEV. V is trimmed back by 5 bases and J by 1 base, and the junction contains 17 bases that no gene match accounts for. The CDR3 has 19 amino acids, counting the end cysteine and phenylalanine. The kept DNA is CDR3 alone, 57 bases in frame from the first base. CD8 naive samples consisted of CD45RO-negative cells that were positively selected for CCR7, yielding a CD45RA+CCR7+ population without TemRA cells. The donors were healthy, HIV-negative adults with no recently reported acute infections or vaccinations. All donors were Caucasian adults living in Nashville, Tennessee, USA. Blood was collected by leukapheresis, and PBMCs were isolated by Ficoll-Histopaque density gradient centrifugation and then cryopreserved in liquid nitrogen vapor phase. Analytical flow cytometry was used to check the purity and quantity of each magnetically sorted T cell population. Each sorted fraction had its genomic DNA isolated and then quantified by UV absorbance on a Nanodrop 2000c.

The chain was built from TRBV27 and TRBJ1-5; 7 nucleotides in the junction match TRBD1. Sequenced input: naive CD8+ T cells from PBMCs. The cell subset or site label here, explained by the study, means: CD45RA+CCR7+. The receptor comes from a man younger than 35 in good health. Some clones in this sample may be carry-over from other donors' samples. The base sequence is TGTGCCAGCAGTCCGATGACAGGGATGGGGAGTGTGAGCAATCAGCCCCAGCATTTT. Its coded protein is CASSPMTGMGSVSNQPQHF.